One sample yielded the 27 T cell receptor beta chains listed below, sequenced in a study of cytomegalovirus exposure and HLA in healthy donors. Use of 60 Vbeta and 13 Jbeta primers characterized the PCR. Assay: immunoSEQ multiplex PCR; the TCRdb copy retains only in-frame clones and omits some. The sample includes some 130,000 clones, roughly 83% of them seen just once. Sequencing was performed on PBMCs. The receptors were gathered from a middle-aged man in good health and CMV-seronegative.

The rearrangement joins TRBV21-1 to TRBJ2-1; the table's D call, TRBD2, was not checked against the DNA. TRBV21-1 is a known pseudogene. The CDR3 loop spans 18 amino acids. The CDR3 sequence: CASSTSSIGLATYNEQFF. CDR3 in DNA: TGTGCCAGCAGCACCTCATCGATCGGACTAGCTACCTACAATGAGCAGTTCTTC.

The V and J genes are TRBV11-3 and TRBJ1-5; D is uncertain. Germline lookup yields CDR1 SGHNT and CDR2 YENEEA. Trimming left V 4 bases short and J 4 bases short, with 2 bases between. This CDR3 region has 11 residues. CDR3 in DNA: TGTGCCAGCAGCTCAAATCAGCCCCAGCATTTT. This codes for CASSSNQPQHF.

This rearrangement joins TRBV5-6 to TRBJ1-5; 7 positions agree with TRBD1. This CDR3 comprises 14 residues. CDR1 SGHDT and CDR2 YYEEEE come from the germline V gene. V shed 0 bases and J 7 bases; nucleotides not matched to a gene: 4. This chain's CDR3 is CASSLGQGGQPQHF. The CDR3 nucleotides are TGTGCCAGCAGCTTGGGACAGGGTGGACAGCCCCAGCATTTT. Combining the CDR3 with reference TRBV5-6 and TRBJ1-5 gives the whole variable domain DAGVTQSPTHLIKTRGQQVTLRCSPKSGHDTVSWYQQALGQGPQFIFQYYEEEERQRGNFPDRFSGHQFPNYSSELNVNALLLGDSALYLCASSLGQGGQPQHFGDGTRLSIL.

The chain recombines TRBV4-3 with TRBJ2-5; 7 nucleotides align to TRBD2. The V gene end was trimmed by 11 bases and the J gene end by 3 bases; junction bases not matched to a gene: 9. Germline CDR1 reads LGHNA; CDR2 reads YSLEER. The CDR3 contains 13 residues. CDR3 in DNA: TGCGCCTTACGGGGAGGGGACGAAGAGACCCAGTACTTC. This sequence encodes CALRGGDEETQYF.

As concerns this clone: This specimen includes other DNA sequences encoding the same CDR3. The chain couples TRBV7-2 to TRBJ2-7; the match to TRBD1 covers 7 bases. Germline V gives CDR1 SGHTA, CDR2 FQGNSA. J lost 3 bases, V lost 1 base, and 3 bases had no gene match. CDR3 size: 14 residues. CDR3 amino acids: CASSLVRQGYEQYF. The DNA for the CDR3 is TGTGCCAGCAGCTTAGTGCGACAGGGCTACGAGCAGTACTTC.

The CDR3 sequence is CASRGTFYNEQFF. The CDR3 nucleotides are TGTGCCAGCAGGGGGACATTTTACAATGAGCAGTTCTTC. The chain carries TRBV25-1 and TRBJ2-1; the D gene is possibly TRBD1 (6 bases). This CDR3 contains 13 residues. Germline values: CDR1 MGHDK, CDR2 SYGVNS. V was cut by 6 bases and J by 4 bases, with 10 bases left in between.

In its sample, this clone was seen a few times. The CDR3 region is CASSPRGTQSTDTQYF. CDR3 nucleotides: TGTGCCAGCAGCCCCCGCGGGACGCAAAGCACAGATACGCAGTATTTT. The chain uses TRBV4-2 and TRBJ2-3, with D maybe TRBD2 (6 bases). CDR1 is LGHNA and CDR2 is YNFKEQ in the germline V gene. Trimming shortened V by 4 bases and J by 0 bases, and 14 bases separated the two germline ends. This CDR3 spans 16 amino acids.

The chain's CDR3 is CASSLAGGGQTGELFF. The CDR3 DNA is TGCGCCAGCAGCTTGGCCGGGGGGGGCCAGACCGGGGAGCTGTTTTTT. This chain links TRBV5-1 with TRBJ2-2; 8 bases align to TRBD2. Germline trimming cut 0 bases from V and 5 bases from J; bases unmatched to any gene: 6. Germline V gene sequence: CDR1 SGHRS, CDR2 YFSETQ. This CDR3 is built from 16 residues.

For this clone: At one end the junction does not follow the germline gene, possibly because of a read error. The genes are TRBV7-9 and TRBJ2-2; tentatively, D is TRBD2 (6 bases). This CDR3 contains 13 residues. From germline, CDR1 is SEHNR and CDR2 FQNEAQ (reference sequence). This CDR3 reads CASNPGESGELFF. The CDR3 coding sequence is TGTGCAAGCAACCCGGGGGAATCCGGGGAGCTGTTTTTT.

The sample holds one count of this clone. The chain employs TRBV4-3 and TRBJ2-1; no firm D call. CDR3 length equals 13 residues. Trimming removed 0 bases from V and 6 bases from J, with 6 bases in between. CDR1 is LGHNA and CDR2 is YSLEER in the germline V gene. CDR3 protein: CASSQEIFNEQFF. In DNA, the CDR3 is TGCGCCAGCAGCCAAGAAATATTCAATGAGCAGTTCTTC.

The genes are TRBV6-5 and TRBJ2-7; D possibly corresponds to TRBD1 (6 bases). Germline V gives CDR1 MNHEY, CDR2 SVGAGI. Trimming removed 0 bases from V and 4 bases from J, with 13 bases in between. This CDR3 comprises 15 residues. CDR3 coding DNA: TGTGCCAGCAGTTACTCTCGGCAGGGGTGGTACGAGCAGTACTTC. Protein: CASSYSRQGWYEQYF.

V gene TRBV6-4 combines with J gene TRBJ1-5; 9 bases map to TRBD1. The CDR3 is 17 residues long. The germline V gene encodes CDR1 MRHNA and CDR2 SNTAGT. The V and J ends lost 3 bases and 3 bases, in that order; junction bases with no gene match: 9. This CDR3 is CASSEYGTGLINQPQHF. The CDR3, as DNA: TGTGCCAGCAGTGAATATGGGACAGGGTTAATCAATCAGCCCCAGCATTTT.

This chain links TRBV5-1 with TRBJ1-2, with D unclear. CDR3 size: 13 residues. V was cut by 1 base and J by 4 bases, with 8 bases left in between. Germline CDR1 is SGHRS and CDR2 is YFSETQ. The CDR3 region has the DNA TGCGCCAGCAGCTTGTCGTCCAGCTATGGCTACACCTTC. Protein: CASSLSSSYGYTF.

The J gene is TRBJ2-5, the V gene TRBV7-3; tentative D call: TRBD2 (5 bases). The V and J ends lost 5 bases and 2 bases respectively, with 12 bases between them. Germline V gene lookup returns CDR1 SGHTA and CDR2 FQGTGA. CDR3 length: 14 residues. For the CDR3, the DNA is TGTGCCAGCAGCCTGAACCCGGGACAAGAGACCCAGTACTTC. Residues: CASSLNPGQETQYF.

The genes are TRBV25-1 and TRBJ1-1; 7 nucleotides match TRBD1. CDR3 length: 14 amino acids. The ends lost 8 bases at V and 0 bases at J; junction bases unmatched: 6. CDR1 and CDR2 (germline): MGHDK, SYGVNS. The chain's CDR3 is CASQGQFMNTEAFF. In DNA form, the CDR3 reads TGTGCCAGCCAGGGACAGTTCATGAACACTGAAGCTTTCTTT. Complete variable domain (other parts from reference TRBV25-1 and TRBJ1-1): EADIYQTPRYLVIGTGKKITLECSQTMGHDKMYWYQQDPGMELHLIHYSYGVNSTEKGDLSSESTVSRIRTEHFPLTLESARPSHTSQYLCASQGQFMNTEAFFGQGTRLTVV.

J is TRBJ2-4 and V is TRBV7-8; 10 positions agree with TRBD1. The CDR3 runs to 18 residues. J gave up 2 bases and V 5 bases, and 12 bases lay outside the gene matches. Germline V CDR1 and CDR2: SGHVS, FQNEAQ. This chain's CDR3 is CASSATLGTGVPKNIQYF. The CDR3, as DNA: TGTGCCAGCAGCGCCACGTTAGGGACAGGGGTTCCCAAAAACATTCAGTACTTC. The entire variable domain, with the rest obtained from reference TRBV7-8 and TRBJ2-4, is as follows: GAGVSQSPRYKVAKRGQDVALRCDPISGHVSLFWYQQALGQGPEFLTYFQNEAQLDKSGLPSDRFFAERPEGSVSTLKIQRTQQEDSAVYLCASSATLGTGVPKNIQYFGAGTRLSVL.

The chain carries TRBV7-9 and TRBJ1-2; no firm D call. The length of the CDR3 is 15 residues. Germline V CDR1 and CDR2: SEHNR, FQNEAQ (reference sequence). V lost 1 base and J 4 bases, leaving 13 bases between the germline ends. In nucleotides, the CDR3 is TGTGCCAGCAGCTTAGATTTCGACACCCTCTATGGCTACACCTTC. This codes for CASSLDFDTLYGYTF.

The J gene is TRBJ1-1, the V gene TRBV18, with 7 positions matching TRBD1. V shed 5 bases and J 4 bases; nucleotides not matched to a gene: 4. CDR1 and CDR2 from the germline V gene are KGHSH and LQKENI. The CDR3 totals 13 residues. DNA of the CDR3: TGTGCCAGCTCATCGCAGGGGGGCACTGAAGCTTTCTTT. This translates into CASSSQGGTEAFF.

This rearrangement joins TRBV27 to TRBJ2-2; 9 bases agree with TRBD1. The CDR3 is 16 residues long. Germline V lookup: CDR1 MNHEY, CDR2 SMNVEV (reference sequence). Losses at the gene ends were 10 bases for V and 2 bases for J; bases not matched to a gene: 11. In nucleotides, the CDR3 is TGTGCCACCCTAAGCCCGGGACAGGGCAACACCGGGGAGCTGTTTTTT. This encodes CATLSPGQGNTGELFF.

The rearrangement uses TRBV4-1 and TRBJ1-1; the D is unclear. The CDR3 is made up of 13 amino acids. The ends were cut back, 1 base at V and 6 bases at J, with 9 bases in the middle. Germline assignment: CDR1 MGHRA and CDR2 YSYEKL. Here the CDR3 DNA reads TGCGCCAGCAGCCAAGTTTCGGTGGCTGAAGCTTTCTTT. It specifies CASSQVSVAEAFF.

The chain has TRBV7-6 and TRBJ2-1; 8 bases line up with TRBD2. Germline V gene sequence: CDR1 SGHVS, CDR2 FNYEAQ. CDR3 size: 16 residues. Trimming cost V 1 base and J 3 bases; bases outside gene matches: 5. CDR3 DNA: TGTGCCAGCAGCTTAGACAGCGGGGGCTTCTACAATGAGCAGTTCTTC. It codes for CASSLDSGGFYNEQFF.

V is TRBV4-3 and J is TRBJ1-5; unclear D gene. Germline CDR1 is LGHNA and CDR2 is YSLEER. The CDR3 runs to 15 residues. V was cut by 1 base and J by 2 bases, with 9 bases left in between. CDR3 coding DNA: TGCGCCAGCAGCCAAGTCGCGGGTGGCAATCAGCCCCAGCATTTT. Residues: CASSQVAGGNQPQHF.

The rearrangement uses TRBV11-1 and TRBJ2-1, with 11 bases that match TRBD2. CDR3 length: 18 amino acids. J gave up 0 bases and V 1 base, and 5 bases lay outside the gene matches. Germline V gene sequence: CDR1 SGHAT, CDR2 FQDESV (reference sequence). The chain's CDR3 is CASSLGGSGRASYNEQFF. DNA of the CDR3: TGTGCCAGCAGCTTAGGGGGTAGCGGGAGGGCCTCCTACAATGAGCAGTTCTTC.

The rearrangement links TRBV29-1 to TRBJ1-1; the match to TRBD1 covers 7 bases. Trimming took 7 bases from V and 5 from J; bases not matched to a gene: 10. The CDR3 consists of 13 residues. The germline V gene has CDR1 SQVTM and CDR2 ANQGSEA. CDR3 DNA sequence: TGCAGCGCTGGGACAGCCGATGGGACTGAAGCTTTCTTT. Encoded protein: CSAGTADGTEAFF.

This chain uses TRBV27 with TRBJ1-6; D is uncertain. The CDR3 sequence is 17 residues long. Germline V lookup: CDR1 MNHEY, CDR2 SMNVEV (reference sequence). Deletions cut 1 base from V and 0 bases from J, with 10 bases between. The CDR3 sequence is CASSLFGVNSYNSPLHF. The CDR3 DNA sequence: TGTGCCAGCAGTTTATTTGGAGTCAACTCCTATAATTCACCCCTCCACTTT.

The chain joins TRBV25-1 to TRBJ2-5; a weak D match, TRBD1 (6 bases). Looked up from germline, CDR1 is MGHDK and CDR2 is SYGVNS. V lost 0 bases, J lost 1 base, and 9 bases lay in between. The CDR3 covers 15 residues. CDR3 in amino acids: CASSEYRDIQETQYF. DNA for the CDR3: TGTGCCAGCAGTGAATACCGGGACATCCAAGAGACCCAGTACTTC.

This clone was counted between two and nine times. The chain uses TRBV29-1 and TRBJ1-4; D is uncertain. Germline V gene data show CDR1 as SQVTM and CDR2 as ANQGSEA. The CDR3 is 14 amino acids. Trimming took 6 bases from V and 2 from J, leaving 13 bases between them. The CDR3 protein is CSVVSGGTNEKLFF. CDR3 DNA: TGCAGCGTGGTGTCGGGAGGGACTAATGAAAAACTGTTTTTT. The entire variable domain, with the rest obtained from reference TRBV29-1 and TRBJ1-4, is as follows: SAVISQKPSRDICQRGTSLTIQCQVDSQVTMMFWYRQQPGQSLTLIATANQGSEATYESGFVIDKFPISRPNLTFSTLTVSNMSPEDSSIYLCSVVSGGTNEKLFFGSGTQLSVL.